A selection of T cell receptor beta chains follows, all from one sample in a study of T cell responses to AZD1222 COVID-19 vaccine. Assay: immunoSEQ multiplex PCR; the TCRdb copy retains only in-frame clones and omits some. The profile shows approximately 100,000 clones, around nine tenths of them singletons. Sequencing used peripheral blood, obtained 28 days after the second AZD1222 dose. The receptors were gathered from an adult who received the AZD1222 COVID-19 vaccine. Both conserved end residues are part of each CDR3. The D gene is left open where the match is weak. Clone size is not always given. Where it is, it says once, few, many or a class for expanded clones.

clone_size	d_call	v_call	j_call	cdr3_aa	cdr3_nt
-	-	TRBV2	TRBJ1-2	CASSENREGGYTF	TGTGCCAGCAGTGAAAACAGGGAGGGCGGCTACACCTTC
-	-	TRBV10-3	TRBJ1-6	CAISGQAALSYNSPLHF	TGTGCCATCAGTGGACAGGCGGCCCTCAGTTATAATTCACCCCTCCACTTT
-	-	TRBV3-1/TRBV3-2	TRBJ1-1	CASSSHSGGNTEAFF	TGTGCCAGCAGCTCACACAGTGGGGGGAACACTGAAGCTTTCTTT
-	TRBD2	TRBV6-5	TRBJ2-3	CASSPRTSGPDTQYF	TGTGCCAGCAGCCCCCGGACTAGCGGGCCAGATACGCAGTATTTT
-	-	TRBV7-8	TRBJ2-7	CASSRTRDYEQYF	TGTGCCAGCAGCCGAACCCGGGACTACGAGCAGTACTTC
-	-	TRBV15	TRBJ2-7	CATSNYPDRYEQYF	TGTGCCACCAGCAACTACCCAGACAGATACGAGCAGTACTTC
-	-	TRBV19	TRBJ1-5	CASSWFNQPQHF	TGTGCCAGTAGTTGGTTCAATCAGCCCCAGCATTTT
-	-	TRBV20-1	TRBJ2-1	CSASWLLNSYNEQFF	TGCAGTGCTAGTTGGCTCCTAAACTCCTACAATGAGCAGTTCTTC
-	-	TRBV5-6	TRBJ2-2	CASSSQVTGELFF	TGTGCCAGCAGCTCCCAGGTGACCGGGGAGCTGTTTTTT
few	-	TRBV5-4	TRBJ2-2	CASNNGGPRNTGELFF	TGTGCCAGCAACAACGGCGGGCCGAGAAACACCGGGGAGCTGTTTTTT
once	TRBD1	TRBV2	TRBJ1-2	CASRRGRGYGYTF	TGTGCCAGCAGGAGGGGGCGCGGGTATGGCTACACCTTC
-	TRBD1	TRBV18	TRBJ1-4	CASSLTGQGAREKLFF	TGTGCCAGCTCACTTACTGGACAGGGGGCGCGTGAAAAACTGTTTTTT
-	-	TRBV6-2/TRBV6-3	TRBJ1-5	CASSYLVAQPQHF	TGTGCCAGCAGTTACTTGGTCGCTCAGCCCCAGCATTTT
-	TRBD1	TRBV6-2/TRBV6-3	TRBJ2-7	CASSAQRTGSYEQYF	TGTGCCAGCAGTGCCCAGCGGACAGGTTCTTACGAGCAGTACTTC
-	-	TRBV4-2	TRBJ1-5	CASSQEGGGGNQPQHF	TGTGCCAGCAGCCAAGAGGGAGGCGGGGGCAATCAGCCCCAGCATTTT
-	-	TRBV19	TRBJ2-5	CASSDNGFQETQYF	TGTGCCAGTAGTGACAACGGGTTCCAAGAGACCCAGTACTTC
-	-	TRBV7-3	TRBJ1-1	CASSLTAGQENTEAFF	TGTGCCAGCAGCTTAACGGCCGGTCAGGAGAACACTGAAGCTTTCTTT
-	-	TRBV5-5	TRBJ1-1	CASTIPLHRMNTEAFF	TGTGCCAGCACCATCCCTCTACACCGAATGAACACTGAAGCTTTCTTT
-	-	TRBV3-1/TRBV3-2	TRBJ2-7	CASSRTSRVGEQYF	TGTGCCAGCAGCCGGACATCCAGGGTCGGCGAGCAGTACTTC
-	-	TRBV4-1	TRBJ2-5	CASSQDGPPSRETQYF	TGCGCCAGCAGCCAAGATGGACCCCCCAGCCGAGAGACCCAGTACTTC
-	TRBD1	TRBV7-9	TRBJ1-1	CASSFQGVTEAFF	TGTGCCAGCAGCTTTCAGGGGGTTACTGAAGCTTTCTTT
-	-	TRBV18	TRBJ1-5	CASSPQGNSNQPQHF	TGTGCCAGCTCACCACAGGGAAATAGCAATCAGCCCCAGCATTTT
-	TRBD1	TRBV10-3	TRBJ2-7	CAIRASTGLDAYEQYF	TGTGCCATCAGAGCCTCGACAGGGCTGGACGCCTACGAGCAGTACTTC
-	-	TRBV6-5	TRBJ1-5	CASSSFSNQPQHF	TGTGCCAGCAGTTCATTTTCAAATCAGCCCCAGCATTTT
few	TRBD2	TRBV5-1	TRBJ2-2	CASSQTSGVSGELFF	TGCGCCAGCAGTCAGACTAGCGGGGTCTCCGGGGAGCTGTTTTTT
-	-	TRBV15	TRBJ1-1	CATSRIPLRDRTEAFF	TGTGCCACCAGCAGGATACCCCTCCGGGACCGGACTGAAGCTTTCTTT
-	-	TRBV7-2	TRBJ2-5	CASSLGVGETQYF	TGTGCCAGCAGCTTAGGGGTGGGGGAGACCCAGTACTTC
-	-	TRBV4-1	TRBJ1-2	CASSRGTDVYGYTF	TGCGCCAGCAGCCGAGGGACCGACGTATATGGCTACACCTTC
-	-	TRBV6-5	TRBJ1-5	CASSYSRGIQPQHF	TGTGCCAGCAGTTACTCGAGGGGAATCCAGCCCCAGCATTTT
once	TRBD1	TRBV6-5	TRBJ2-7	CASSPGQKVYEQYF	TGTGCCAGCAGTCCGGGACAGAAGGTCTACGAGCAGTACTTC
-	-	TRBV5-4	TRBJ2-2	CASSLDDGGELFF	TGTGCCAGCAGCTTGGATGACGGCGGGGAGCTGTTTTTT
-	-	TRBV7-9	TRBJ1-1	CASSAGTVTEAFF	TGTGCCAGCAGCGCGGGGACCGTCACTGAAGCTTTCTTT
-	-	TRBV18	TRBJ1-4	CASSPRGTNEKLFF	TGTGCCAGCTCACCACGGGGGACTAATGAAAAACTGTTTTTT
-	-	TRBV24-1	TRBJ2-3	CATRGSRTDTQYF	TGTGCCACCCGTGGGTCCCGCACAGATACGCAGTATTTT
-	-	TRBV5-4	TRBJ2-6	CASSFPGSSGANVLTF	TGTGCCAGCAGCTTCCCGGGGAGCTCTGGGGCCAACGTCCTGACTTTC
-	-	TRBV29-1	TRBJ2-1	CSVEEGGPLFF	TGCAGCGTTGAGGAGGGGGGGCCTCTGTTCTTC
-	TRBD2	TRBV13	TRBJ2-1	CASSPRLAGVNEQFF	TGTGCCAGCAGCCCTAGACTAGCGGGGGTTAATGAGCAGTTCTTC
-	-	TRBV20-1	TRBJ2-3	CSASYLITDTQYF	TGCAGTGCTAGTTACTTGATCACAGATACGCAGTATTTT
-	TRBD2	TRBV3-1/TRBV3-2	TRBJ2-1	CASSLSTSGGTQQFF	TGTGCCAGCAGCCTCAGTACTAGCGGGGGGACTCAGCAGTTCTTC
-	-	TRBV5-1	TRBJ2-2	CASSRGTVDTGELFF	TGCGCCAGCAGCCGCGGGACAGTAGACACCGGGGAGCTGTTTTTT
-	TRBD2	TRBV5-1	TRBJ2-7	CASGRQGGLAGDEQYF	TGCGCCAGCGGTCGACAGGGAGGCCTAGCGGGGGACGAGCAGTACTTC
-	-	TRBV5-1	TRBJ2-3	CASSLIGAGGTDTQYF	TGCGCCAGCAGCTTGATCGGAGCGGGTGGCACAGATACGCAGTATTTT
-	-	TRBV19	TRBJ1-5	CASSNGGQGQPQHF	TGTGCCAGTAGTAATGGGGGTCAGGGTCAGCCCCAGCATTTT
few	-	TRBV5-4	TRBJ2-3	CASSVPSGTDTQYF	TGTGCCAGCAGCGTCCCTAGCGGCACAGATACGCAGTATTTT
-	-	TRBV5-4	TRBJ2-5	CASSLNPGTGGETQYF	TGTGCCAGCAGCTTGAATCCCGGGACTGGGGGGGAGACCCAGTACTTC